The present T cell receptor beta chain was sequenced within a study of neoadjuvant anti-PD-1 for oral cavity cancer. Turning to the study itself: Non-progressing patients received a fourth nivolumab dose near day 43, then surgery on days 50-56.

Some clones are missing from TCRdb's copy, which holds only in-frame ones; the method was immunoSEQ multiplex PCR. The repertoire holds 15,000 to 20,000 clones, with approximately 65% as singletons. This TCR was sampled from a person between 35 and 79 years old with oral cavity squamous cell carcinoma. The sequences come from PBMCs, collected before nivolumab (anti-PD-1) treatment.

The chain's CDR3 is CASSLQGAAYNEQFF. The CDR3 coding sequence is TGTGCCAGCAGCCTACAAGGAGCTGCCTACAATGAGCAGTTCTTC. V and J are TRBV9 and TRBJ2-1; D gene ambiguous. CDR1 and CDR2 from the germline V gene are SGDLS and YYNGEE. This CDR3 is built from 15 residues. Trimming removed 4 bases at V and 2 bases at J, with 13 bases between.